These T cell receptor beta chains were read from a single sample in a study of T-cell reconstitution after alpha-beta-depleted transplantation in children. MiXCR was run by TCRdb on the PCR reads, yielding one entry per CDR3 protein. This sample has approximately 390,000 distinct CDR3 sequences; roughly 11% occur once, and the top ten carry nearly 5.5%. The sample was PBMCs from the stem cell graft donor, taken from the stem cell graft. These receptors all stem from a human donor who donated a stem cell graft to a child with acute myeloid leukemia. The CDR3 runs from the conserved cysteine through the conserved F or W. D genes are given only for firm matches. Part of the rows lack a size; the others show once, few, many or a class for expanded clones.

V gene: TRBV3-1; clone size: -; J gene: TRBJ2-5; D gene: -; CDR3 protein: CASSQDRTFQETQYF; CDR3 DNA: TGTGCCAGCAGCCAAGACAGGACCTTCCAAGAGACCCAGTACTTC
V gene: TRBV5-1; clone size: -; J gene: TRBJ1-6; D gene: TRBD1; CDR3 protein: CASSPSGQGYNSPLHF; CDR3 DNA: TGCGCCAGCAGCCCCTCGGGACAGGGGTATAATTCACCCCTCCACTTT
V gene: TRBV7-2; clone size: -; J gene: TRBJ2-3; D gene: -; CDR3 protein: CASSLAHIGQASTDTQYF; CDR3 DNA: TGTGCCAGCAGCTTAGCGCATATCGGGCAGGCTAGCACAGATACGCAGTATTTT
V gene: TRBV24-1; clone size: -; J gene: TRBJ2-3; D gene: TRBD1; CDR3 protein: CATSDPRQGGEDTQYF; CDR3 DNA: TGTGCCACCAGTGATCCAAGACAGGGTGGGGAAGATACGCAGTATTTT
V gene: TRBV7-2; clone size: -; J gene: TRBJ2-1; D gene: TRBD2; CDR3 protein: CASSSTPLAAPYNEQFF; CDR3 DNA: TGTGCCAGCAGCTCCACCCCCCTAGCGGCCCCTTACAATGAGCAGTTCTTC
V gene: TRBV21-1; clone size: few; J gene: TRBJ1-1; D gene: -; CDR3 protein: CASSALTTRNTEAFF; CDR3 DNA: TGTGCCAGCAGCGCCTTGACAACCCGGAACACTGAAGCTTTCTTT
V gene: TRBV5-1; clone size: few; J gene: TRBJ2-2; D gene: -; CDR3 protein: CASSLEPQPTGELFF; CDR3 DNA: TGCGCCAGCAGCTTGGAGCCACAACCTACCGGGGAGCTGTTTTTT
V gene: TRBV6-5; clone size: -; J gene: TRBJ2-2; D gene: TRBD1; CDR3 protein: CASNLGQGDTGELFF; CDR3 DNA: TGTGCCAGCAACCTGGGACAGGGGGACACCGGGGAGCTGTTTTTT
V gene: TRBV5-1; clone size: many; J gene: TRBJ2-3; D gene: TRBD1; CDR3 protein: CASSPTGNPTDTQYF; CDR3 DNA: TGCGCCAGCAGCCCGACAGGGAACCCCACAGATACGCAGTATTTT
V gene: TRBV4-3; clone size: -; J gene: TRBJ2-7; D gene: TRBD2; CDR3 protein: CASSQVPSGTYEQYF; CDR3 DNA: TGCGCCAGCAGCCAAGTACCTAGCGGAACCTACGAGCAGTACTTC
V gene: TRBV18; clone size: -; J gene: TRBJ2-7; D gene: -; CDR3 protein: CASSPGRDEQYF; CDR3 DNA: TGTGCCAGCTCACCAGGTCGGGACGAGCAGTACTTC
V gene: TRBV21-1; clone size: few; J gene: TRBJ2-7; D gene: -; CDR3 protein: CASSRPDRPESYEQYF; CDR3 DNA: TGTGCCAGCAGCAGACCGGACAGGCCCGAATCCTACGAGCAGTACTTC
V gene: TRBV12-3/TRBV12-4; clone size: -; J gene: TRBJ2-3; D gene: -; CDR3 protein: CASSPGLAMYTQYF; CDR3 DNA: TGTGCCAGCAGCCCAGGACTTGCAATGTATACGCAGTATTTT
V gene: TRBV20-1; clone size: once; J gene: TRBJ1-2; D gene: TRBD1; CDR3 protein: CSATHGDRVVGYTF; CDR3 DNA: TGCAGTGCCACTCATGGGGACAGGGTAGTTGGCTACACCTTC
V gene: TRBV5-1; clone size: many; J gene: TRBJ1-5; D gene: TRBD1; CDR3 protein: CASSSTGGPNQPQHF; CDR3 DNA: TGCGCCAGCAGCTCGACAGGGGGCCCTAATCAGCCCCAGCATTTT
V gene: TRBV4-1; clone size: many; J gene: TRBJ1-5; D gene: -; CDR3 protein: CASSQGPGAQHANQPQHF; CDR3 DNA: TGCGCCAGCAGCCAAGGGCCAGGGGCGCAACATGCCAATCAGCCCCAGCATTTT
V gene: TRBV12-3/TRBV12-4; clone size: many; J gene: TRBJ2-3; D gene: -; CDR3 protein: CASSEVQPDTQYF; CDR3 DNA: TGTGCCAGCAGTGAGGTCCAGCCGGATACGCAGTATTTT
V gene: TRBV20-1; clone size: many; J gene: TRBJ1-4; D gene: TRBD1; CDR3 protein: CSAQRDRENEKLFF; CDR3 DNA: TGCAGTGCTCAGCGGGACAGGGAGAATGAAAAACTGTTTTTT
V gene: TRBV10-3; clone size: few; J gene: TRBJ2-3; D gene: TRBD2; CDR3 protein: CAISESLLAASDTQYF; CDR3 DNA: TGTGCCATCAGTGAGTCGCTACTAGCGGCCTCAGATACGCAGTATTTT
V gene: TRBV7-2; clone size: few; J gene: TRBJ1-2; D gene: -; CDR3 protein: CASSLLAAGYTF; CDR3 DNA: TGTGCCAGCAGCTTATTGGCCGCTGGCTACACCTTC
V gene: TRBV5-1; clone size: many; J gene: TRBJ2-7; D gene: -; CDR3 protein: CASTDIQGMSEQYF; CDR3 DNA: TGCGCCAGCACCGACATCCAGGGTATGAGCGAGCAGTACTTC
V gene: TRBV20-1; clone size: many; J gene: TRBJ2-1; D gene: -; CDR3 protein: CSARREYNEQFF; CDR3 DNA: TGCAGTGCTAGGCGGGAATACAATGAGCAGTTCTTC
V gene: TRBV12-3/TRBV12-4; clone size: many; J gene: TRBJ1-6; D gene: -; CDR3 protein: CASSPGAYNSPLHF; CDR3 DNA: TGTGCCAGCAGCCCGGGGGCCTATAATTCACCCCTCCACTTT
V gene: TRBV29-1; clone size: few; J gene: TRBJ2-1; D gene: -; CDR3 protein: CSVEDKGEQFF; CDR3 DNA: TGCAGCGTTGAAGATAAGGGCGAGCAGTTCTTC
V gene: TRBV25-1; clone size: many; J gene: TRBJ1-4; D gene: TRBD1; CDR3 protein: CASSVDRELFF; CDR3 DNA: TGTGCCAGCAGTGTAGACAGGGAACTGTTTTTT
V gene: TRBV18; clone size: -; J gene: TRBJ1-5; D gene: TRBD1; CDR3 protein: CASSPDEGAVNQPQHF; CDR3 DNA: TGTGCCAGCTCACCAGACGAGGGGGCTGTTAATCAGCCCCAGCATTTT
V gene: TRBV11-1; clone size: few; J gene: TRBJ2-4; D gene: -; CDR3 protein: CASSLSPAVDLAKNIQYF; CDR3 DNA: TGTGCCAGCAGCTTATCTCCGGCAGTCGACCTAGCCAAAAACATTCAGTACTTC
V gene: TRBV19; clone size: many; J gene: TRBJ2-5; D gene: -; CDR3 protein: CASSASEAKTQYF; CDR3 DNA: TGTGCCAGTAGTGCCAGCGAAGCGAAGACCCAGTACTTC
V gene: TRBV18; clone size: few; J gene: TRBJ2-5; D gene: TRBD2; CDR3 protein: CASSTLAGGSETQYF; CDR3 DNA: TGTGCCAGCTCAACACTAGCGGGAGGGTCAGAGACCCAGTACTTC
V gene: TRBV27; clone size: few; J gene: TRBJ2-5; D gene: TRBD2; CDR3 protein: CATRLLAGLEETQYF; CDR3 DNA: TGTGCCACAAGGTTGCTAGCGGGGTTGGAAGAGACCCAGTACTTC
V gene: TRBV18; clone size: -; J gene: TRBJ1-5; D gene: TRBD1; CDR3 protein: CASSTGTGYQPQHF; CDR3 DNA: TGTGCCAGCTCAACCGGGACAGGATATCAGCCCCAGCATTTT
V gene: TRBV7-2; clone size: few; J gene: TRBJ2-5; D gene: TRBD1; CDR3 protein: CASSLTRGQETQYF; CDR3 DNA: TGTGCCAGCAGCTTAACCCGGGGACAGGAGACCCAGTACTTC
V gene: TRBV20-1; clone size: -; J gene: TRBJ2-7; D gene: -; CDR3 protein: CSARASSPSYEQYF; CDR3 DNA: TGCAGTGCTAGGGCCAGCAGCCCCTCCTACGAGCAGTACTTC
V gene: TRBV27; clone size: few; J gene: TRBJ2-5; D gene: TRBD2; CDR3 protein: CASSREGTQYF; CDR3 DNA: TGTGCCAGCAGCAGGGAGGGGACCCAGTACTTC
V gene: TRBV12-3/TRBV12-4; clone size: few; J gene: TRBJ1-5; D gene: -; CDR3 protein: CASSLSGLNQPQHF; CDR3 DNA: TGTGCCAGCAGTTTATCAGGGCTTAATCAGCCCCAGCATTTT
V gene: TRBV27; clone size: few; J gene: TRBJ2-3; D gene: TRBD1; CDR3 protein: CASSRQGEDTQYF; CDR3 DNA: TGTGCCAGCAGTCGACAGGGGGAAGATACGCAGTATTTT
V gene: TRBV7-6; clone size: few; J gene: TRBJ2-7; D gene: -; CDR3 protein: CASSLAGTPNYEQYF; CDR3 DNA: TGTGCCAGCAGCTTAGCAGGGACACCGAACTACGAGCAGTACTTC
V gene: TRBV25-1; clone size: -; J gene: TRBJ1-6; D gene: -; CDR3 protein: CASASTYSPLHF; CDR3 DNA: TGTGCCAGCGCCTCGACCTATTCACCCCTCCACTTT
V gene: TRBV14; clone size: few; J gene: TRBJ2-1; D gene: -; CDR3 protein: CASSHLLDSVTSNEQFF; CDR3 DNA: TGTGCCAGCAGCCACCTCCTGGACAGTGTTACCAGCAATGAGCAGTTCTTC
V gene: TRBV29-1; clone size: many; J gene: TRBJ1-1; D gene: -; CDR3 protein: CSVEWAEAFF; CDR3 DNA: TGCAGCGTTGAATGGGCTGAAGCTTTCTTT
V gene: TRBV3-1; clone size: -; J gene: TRBJ1-3; D gene: -; CDR3 protein: CASSQDRFSGNTIYF; CDR3 DNA: TGTGCCAGCAGCCAAGATCGGTTCTCTGGAAACACCATATATTTT
V gene: TRBV7-9; clone size: many; J gene: TRBJ2-2; D gene: -; CDR3 protein: CASSPGGELFF; CDR3 DNA: TGTGCCAGCAGCCCAGGGGGGGAGCTGTTTTTT
V gene: TRBV27; clone size: few; J gene: TRBJ1-5; D gene: TRBD1; CDR3 protein: CASSSSTGVGQPQHF; CDR3 DNA: TGTGCCAGCAGTTCATCGACAGGGGTGGGTCAGCCCCAGCATTTT
V gene: TRBV7-9; clone size: -; J gene: TRBJ2-2; D gene: TRBD2; CDR3 protein: CASSSGLAASTGELFF; CDR3 DNA: TGTGCCAGCAGCTCGGGACTAGCGGCAAGCACCGGGGAGCTGTTTTTT
V gene: TRBV24-1; clone size: few; J gene: TRBJ2-3; D gene: -; CDR3 protein: CATSGAGGWDTQYF; CDR3 DNA: TGTGCCACCAGTGGGGCAGGTGGATGGGATACGCAGTATTTT
V gene: TRBV12-3/TRBV12-4; clone size: -; J gene: TRBJ2-1; D gene: -; CDR3 protein: CASSPLAEGTRDEQFF; CDR3 DNA: TGTGCCAGCAGCCCACTAGCAGAGGGGACACGCGATGAGCAGTTCTTC
V gene: TRBV7-2; clone size: many; J gene: TRBJ2-2; D gene: -; CDR3 protein: CASRVSGNTGELFF; CDR3 DNA: TGTGCCAGCAGAGTATCGGGGAACACCGGGGAGCTGTTTTTT
V gene: TRBV10-3; clone size: few; J gene: TRBJ2-7; D gene: -; CDR3 protein: CALGRQSSSYEQYF; CDR3 DNA: TGTGCCCTAGGCCGACAGAGCTCATCCTACGAGCAGTACTTC
V gene: TRBV7-2; clone size: -; J gene: TRBJ1-1; D gene: TRBD1; CDR3 protein: CASSSYQTGGGNTEAFF; CDR3 DNA: TGTGCCAGCAGCTCTTATCAGACAGGGGGGGGAAACACTGAAGCTTTCTTT
V gene: TRBV20-1; clone size: -; J gene: TRBJ1-2; D gene: TRBD1; CDR3 protein: CSATTFQTGRRGYTF; CDR3 DNA: TGCAGTGCAACAACATTCCAGACAGGGAGGAGAGGCTACACCTTC
V gene: TRBV11-2; clone size: -; J gene: TRBJ1-1; D gene: -; CDR3 protein: CASSPGQFEAFF; CDR3 DNA: TGTGCCAGCAGCCCAGGACAGTTTGAAGCTTTCTTT
V gene: TRBV29-1; clone size: few; J gene: TRBJ1-2; D gene: -; CDR3 protein: CSVEDVQLVGGYTF; CDR3 DNA: TGCAGCGTTGAAGATGTACAACTAGTTGGAGGCTACACCTTC